This T cell receptor (beta chain) was sequenced in a study of blood T cells in healthy people across ages. This clonotype was observed a handful of times. V shed 4 bases, J shed 5 bases, and the junction held 12 bases outside the gene matches. This CDR3 has 15 residues. The germline V gene has CDR1 SGHRS and CDR2 YFSETQ. Then a second PCR, running about 6 to 12 cycles, was carried out with a sample-barcoded 5' primer and a J-beta primer mix. TCRdb reanalysed the 5' RACE reads using MiXCR and keeps one entry per CDR3 protein. The table has roughly 1,700,000 distinct CDR3 sequences, roughly 27% seen once; the top ten hold less than 9.5%.

This TCR derives from a woman aged 25 to 45 in good health. The rearrangement joins TRBV5-1 to TRBJ2-7; 7 positions match TRBD2. Sequenced material: blood. In DNA, the CDR3 is TGCGCCAGCAGCCCGCAGACTAGCCATTCGAACGAGCAGTACTTC. This gives the protein CASSPQTSHSNEQYF.